This T cell receptor (beta chain) was identified in a study of T cells in Graves' hyperthyroidism and ophthalmopathy. Study-wide results and caveats: The majority of expanded thyroid clonotypes above 0.001 also appeared in blood.

RNA transcripts were the template for amplifying TCR beta CDR3 regions. The TCR CDR3 was amplified in a first-round RT-PCR using the HTBI primer set. TCRdb processed the multiplex PCR reads anew with MiXCR; each CDR3 protein has one entry. The data contain 650,000 to 700,000 distinct CDR3 sequences, 15% to 20% of them singletons. CDR3 length equals 12 residues. V dropped 4 bases and J dropped 4 bases, with 5 bases sitting between them. This clonotype was seen at least ten times. The target antigen is unknown. Graves' hyperthyroidism is called stable when ophthalmopathy does not progress within 18 months.

Sequencing was performed on blood. V and J are TRBV12-3 or TRBV12-4 and TRBJ1-3; no definite D call. This clonotype was obtained from a man aged 45-60 years with Graves' hyperthyroidism. DNA of the CDR3: TGTGCCAGCAGTTCCCAAGGAAACACCATATATTTT. It encodes CASSSQGNTIYF.